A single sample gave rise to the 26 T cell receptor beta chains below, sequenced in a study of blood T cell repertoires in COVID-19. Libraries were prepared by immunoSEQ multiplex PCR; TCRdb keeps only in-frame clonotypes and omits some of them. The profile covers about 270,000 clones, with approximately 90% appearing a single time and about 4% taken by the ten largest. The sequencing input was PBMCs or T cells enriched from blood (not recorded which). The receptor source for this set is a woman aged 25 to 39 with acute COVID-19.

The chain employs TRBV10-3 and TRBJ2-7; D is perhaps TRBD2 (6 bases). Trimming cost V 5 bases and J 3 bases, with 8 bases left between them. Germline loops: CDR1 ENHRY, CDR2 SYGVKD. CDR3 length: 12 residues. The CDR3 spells CAISPGGYEQYF. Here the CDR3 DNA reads TGTGCCATCAGTCCCGGGGGCTACGAGCAGTACTTC.

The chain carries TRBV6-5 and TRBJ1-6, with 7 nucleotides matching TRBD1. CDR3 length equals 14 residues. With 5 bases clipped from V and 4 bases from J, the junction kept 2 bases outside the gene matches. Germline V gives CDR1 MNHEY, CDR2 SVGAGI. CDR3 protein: CASSPGQYNSPLHF. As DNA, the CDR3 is TGTGCCAGCAGTCCGGGACAGTATAATTCACCCCTCCACTTT.

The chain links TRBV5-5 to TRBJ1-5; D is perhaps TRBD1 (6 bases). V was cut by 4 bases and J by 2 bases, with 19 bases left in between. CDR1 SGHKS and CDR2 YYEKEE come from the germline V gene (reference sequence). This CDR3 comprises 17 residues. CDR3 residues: CASSRQAQGSGNQPQHF. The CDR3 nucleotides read TGTGCCAGCAGCCGTCAAGCACAGGGATCCGGCAATCAGCCCCAGCATTTT.

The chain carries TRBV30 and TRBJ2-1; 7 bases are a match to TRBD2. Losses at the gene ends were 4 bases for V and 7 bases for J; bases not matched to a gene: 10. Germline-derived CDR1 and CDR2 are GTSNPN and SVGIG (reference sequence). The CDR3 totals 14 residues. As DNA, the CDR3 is TGTGCCTGGAAAGGACTAGTTTCAACGAATGAGCAGTTCTTC. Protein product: CAWKGLVSTNEQFF.

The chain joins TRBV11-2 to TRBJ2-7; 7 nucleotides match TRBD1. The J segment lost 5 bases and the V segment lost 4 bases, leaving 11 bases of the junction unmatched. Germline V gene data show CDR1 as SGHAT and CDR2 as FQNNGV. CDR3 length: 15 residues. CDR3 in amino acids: CASSSTGQGVDEQYF. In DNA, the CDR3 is TGTGCCAGCAGCTCCACGGGGCAGGGGGTCGACGAGCAGTACTTC. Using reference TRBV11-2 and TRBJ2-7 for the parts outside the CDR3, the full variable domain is EAGVAQSPRYKIIEKRQSVAFWCNPISGHATLYWYQQILGQGPKLLIQFQNNGVVDDSQLPKDRFSAERLKGVDSTLKIQPAKLEDSAVYLCASSSTGQGVDEQYFGPGTRLTVT.

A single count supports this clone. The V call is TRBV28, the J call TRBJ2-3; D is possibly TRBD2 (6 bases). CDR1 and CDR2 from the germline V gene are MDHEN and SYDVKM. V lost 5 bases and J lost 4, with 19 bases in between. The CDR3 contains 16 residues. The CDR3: CASSPASGVGADTQYF. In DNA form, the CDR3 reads TGTGCCAGCAGTCCGGCTTCGGGAGTTGGCGCAGATACGCAGTATTTT.

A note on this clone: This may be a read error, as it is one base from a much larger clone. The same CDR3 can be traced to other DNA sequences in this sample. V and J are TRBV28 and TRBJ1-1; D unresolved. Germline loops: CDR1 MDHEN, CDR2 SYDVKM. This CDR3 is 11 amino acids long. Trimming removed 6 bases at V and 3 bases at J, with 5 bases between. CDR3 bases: TGTGCCAGCAGCCTGTACACTGAAGCTTTCTTT. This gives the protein CASSLYTEAFF.

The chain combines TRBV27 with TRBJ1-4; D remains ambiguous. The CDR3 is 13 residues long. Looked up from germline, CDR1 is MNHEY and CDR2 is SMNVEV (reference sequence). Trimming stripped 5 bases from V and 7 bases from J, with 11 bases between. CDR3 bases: TGTGCCAGCAGTACACAGCTGCGTGAAAAACTGTTTTTT. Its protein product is CASSTQLREKLFF.

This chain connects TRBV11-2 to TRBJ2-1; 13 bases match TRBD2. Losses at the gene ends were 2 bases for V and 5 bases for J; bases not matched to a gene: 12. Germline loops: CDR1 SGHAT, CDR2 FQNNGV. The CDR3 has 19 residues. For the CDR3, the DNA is TGTGCCAGCAGCTTATCACCGGGGACTAGCGGGGTCACAAACAATGAGCAGTTCTTC. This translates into CASSLSPGTSGVTNNEQFF.

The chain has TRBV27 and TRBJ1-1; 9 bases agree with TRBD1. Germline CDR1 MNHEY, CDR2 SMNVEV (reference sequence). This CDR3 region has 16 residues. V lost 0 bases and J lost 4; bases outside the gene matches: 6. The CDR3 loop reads CASSLSGTGLGTEAFF. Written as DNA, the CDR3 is TGTGCCAGCAGTTTATCCGGGACAGGGCTTGGCACTGAAGCTTTCTTT.

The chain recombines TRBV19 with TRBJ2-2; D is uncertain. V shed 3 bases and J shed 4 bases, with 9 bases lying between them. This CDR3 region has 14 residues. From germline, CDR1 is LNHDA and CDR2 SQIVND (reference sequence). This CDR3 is CASSIIQSTGELFF. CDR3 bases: TGTGCCAGTAGTATCATACAGTCCACCGGGGAGCTGTTTTTT.

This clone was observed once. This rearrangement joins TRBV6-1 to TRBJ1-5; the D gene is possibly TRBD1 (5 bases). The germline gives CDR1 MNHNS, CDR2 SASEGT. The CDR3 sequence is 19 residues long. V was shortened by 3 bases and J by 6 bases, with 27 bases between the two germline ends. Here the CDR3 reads CASSDLSFPTGIYGQPQHF. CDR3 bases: TGTGCCAGCAGTGATCTATCATTCCCCACAGGAATTTATGGTCAGCCCCAGCATTTT.

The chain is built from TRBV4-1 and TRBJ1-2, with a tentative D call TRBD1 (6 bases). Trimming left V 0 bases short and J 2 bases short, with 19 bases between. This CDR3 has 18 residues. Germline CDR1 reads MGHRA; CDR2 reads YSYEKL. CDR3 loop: CASSQEGGRGSPNYGYTF. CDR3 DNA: TGCGCCAGCAGCCAAGAGGGTGGGAGGGGGAGCCCAAACTATGGCTACACCTTC.

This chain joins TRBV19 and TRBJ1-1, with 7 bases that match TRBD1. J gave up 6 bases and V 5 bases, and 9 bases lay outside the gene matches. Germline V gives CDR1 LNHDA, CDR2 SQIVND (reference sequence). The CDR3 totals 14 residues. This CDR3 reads CASSRQGWGAEAFF. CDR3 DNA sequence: TGTGCCAGTAGTCGACAGGGTTGGGGGGCTGAAGCTTTCTTT.

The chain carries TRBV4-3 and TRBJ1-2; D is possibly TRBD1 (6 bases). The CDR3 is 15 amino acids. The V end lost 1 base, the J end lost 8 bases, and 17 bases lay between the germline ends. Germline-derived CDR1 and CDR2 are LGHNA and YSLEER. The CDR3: CASSQGTTGQSGYTF. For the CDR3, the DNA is TGCGCCAGCAGCCAAGGTACGACAGGTCAATCGGGCTACACCTTC.

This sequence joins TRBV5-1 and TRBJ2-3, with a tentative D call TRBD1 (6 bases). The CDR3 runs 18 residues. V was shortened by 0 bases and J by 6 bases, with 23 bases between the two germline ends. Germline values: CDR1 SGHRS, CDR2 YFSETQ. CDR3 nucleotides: TGCGCCAGCAGCTTGGAGGGGGTTCTAAGTGGTTCCAGGGATACGCAGTATTTT. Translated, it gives CASSLEGVLSGSRDTQYF. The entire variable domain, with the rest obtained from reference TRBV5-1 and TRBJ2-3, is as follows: KAGVTQTPRYLIKTRGQQVTLSCSPISGHRSVSWYQQTPGQGLQFLFEYFSETQRNKGNFPGRFSGRQFSNSRSEMNVSTLELGDSALYLCASSLEGVLSGSRDTQYFGPGTRLTVL.

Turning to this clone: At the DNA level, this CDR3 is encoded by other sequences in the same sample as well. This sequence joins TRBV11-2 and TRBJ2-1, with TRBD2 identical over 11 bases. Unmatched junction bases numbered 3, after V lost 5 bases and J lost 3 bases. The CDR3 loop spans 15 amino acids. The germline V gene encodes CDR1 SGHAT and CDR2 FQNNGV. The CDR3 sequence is CASSLTSGNYNEQFF. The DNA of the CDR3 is TGTGCCAGCAGCCTGACTAGCGGGAACTACAATGAGCAGTTCTTC.

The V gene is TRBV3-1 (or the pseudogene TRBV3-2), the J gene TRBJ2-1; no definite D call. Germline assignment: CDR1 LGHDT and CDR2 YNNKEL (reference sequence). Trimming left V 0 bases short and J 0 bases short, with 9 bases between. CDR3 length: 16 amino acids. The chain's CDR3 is CASSQDLWASYNEQFF. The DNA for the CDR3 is TGTGCCAGCAGCCAAGATTTGTGGGCCTCCTACAATGAGCAGTTCTTC.

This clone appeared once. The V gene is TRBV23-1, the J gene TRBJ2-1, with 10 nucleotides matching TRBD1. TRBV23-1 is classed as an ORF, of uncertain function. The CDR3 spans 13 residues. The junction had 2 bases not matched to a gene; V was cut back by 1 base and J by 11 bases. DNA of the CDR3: TGCGCCAGCAGTCAATGGGACAGGGGTCAGCAGTTCTTC. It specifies CASSQWDRGQQFF.

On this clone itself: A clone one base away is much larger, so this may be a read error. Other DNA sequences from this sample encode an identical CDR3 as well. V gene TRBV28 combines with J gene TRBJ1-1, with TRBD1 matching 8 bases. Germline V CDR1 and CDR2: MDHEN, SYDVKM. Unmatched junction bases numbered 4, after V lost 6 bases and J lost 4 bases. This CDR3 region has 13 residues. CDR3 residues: CASRLTGGTEAFF. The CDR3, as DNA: TGTGCCAGCAGGTTAACAGGGGGCACTGAAGCTTTCTTT.

The CDR3 nucleotides read TGCGCCAGCAGTGAGTCTGGGTTGGGCGAGACCCAGTACTTC. It codes for CASSESGLGETQYF. The V and J genes are TRBV10-1 and TRBJ2-5; D is unresolved. The germline V and J ends were trimmed by 0 bases and 5 bases, with 10 bases remaining between them. CDR1 is WNHNN and CDR2 is SYGVQD in the germline V gene (reference sequence). The length of the CDR3 is 14 residues.

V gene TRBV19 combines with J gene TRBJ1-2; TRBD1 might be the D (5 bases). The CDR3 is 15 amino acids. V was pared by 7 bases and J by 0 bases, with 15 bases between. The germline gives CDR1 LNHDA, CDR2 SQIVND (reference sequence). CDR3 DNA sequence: TGTGCCAGTACACAGGCCAGTACGACTAACTATGGCTACACCTTC. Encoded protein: CASTQASTTNYGYTF.

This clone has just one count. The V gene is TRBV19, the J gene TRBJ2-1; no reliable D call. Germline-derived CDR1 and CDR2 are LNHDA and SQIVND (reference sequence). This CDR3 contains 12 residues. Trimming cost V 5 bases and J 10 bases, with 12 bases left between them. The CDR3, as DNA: TGTGCCAGTAGTCCCGGTACCGGGGAGCAGTTCTTC. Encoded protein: CASSPGTGEQFF. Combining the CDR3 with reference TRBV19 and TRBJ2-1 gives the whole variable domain DGGITQSPKYLFRKEGQNVTLSCEQNLNHDAMYWYRQDPGQGLRLIYYSQIVNDFQKGDIAEGYSVSREKKESFPLTVTSAQKNPTAFYLCASSPGTGEQFFGPGTRLTVL.

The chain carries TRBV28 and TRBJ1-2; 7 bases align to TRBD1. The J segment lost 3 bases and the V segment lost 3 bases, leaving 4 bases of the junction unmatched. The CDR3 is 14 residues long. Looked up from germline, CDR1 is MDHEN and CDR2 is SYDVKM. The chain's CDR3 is CASSFNQGDYGYTF. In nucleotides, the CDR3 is TGTGCCAGCAGTTTTAATCAGGGGGACTATGGCTACACCTTC.

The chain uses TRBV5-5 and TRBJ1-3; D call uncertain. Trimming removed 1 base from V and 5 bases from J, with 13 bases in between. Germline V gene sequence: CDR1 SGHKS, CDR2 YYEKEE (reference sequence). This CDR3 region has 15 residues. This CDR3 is CASSLNQLPRNTIYF. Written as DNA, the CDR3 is TGTGCCAGCAGCTTGAACCAGTTACCCCGAAACACCATATATTTT.

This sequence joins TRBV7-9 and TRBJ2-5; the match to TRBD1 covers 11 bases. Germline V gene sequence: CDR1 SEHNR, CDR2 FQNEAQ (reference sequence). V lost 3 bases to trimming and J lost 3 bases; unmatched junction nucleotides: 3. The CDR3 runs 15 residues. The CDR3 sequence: CASSFGTGGEETQYF. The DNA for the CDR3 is TGTGCCAGCAGCTTTGGGACAGGGGGGGAAGAGACCCAGTACTTC.